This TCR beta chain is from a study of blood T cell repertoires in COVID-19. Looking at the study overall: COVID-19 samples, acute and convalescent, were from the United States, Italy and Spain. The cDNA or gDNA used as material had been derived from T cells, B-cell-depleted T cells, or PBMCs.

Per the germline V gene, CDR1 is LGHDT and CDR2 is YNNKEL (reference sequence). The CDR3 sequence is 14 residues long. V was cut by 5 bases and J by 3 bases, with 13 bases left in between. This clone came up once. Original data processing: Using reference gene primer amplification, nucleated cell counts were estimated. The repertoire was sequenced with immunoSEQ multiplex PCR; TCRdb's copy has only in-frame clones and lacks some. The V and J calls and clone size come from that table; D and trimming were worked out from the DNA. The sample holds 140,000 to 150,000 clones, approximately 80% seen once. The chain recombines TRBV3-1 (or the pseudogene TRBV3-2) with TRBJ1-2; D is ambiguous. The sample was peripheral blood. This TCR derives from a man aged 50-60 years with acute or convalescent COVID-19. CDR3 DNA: TGTGCCAGCAGCGAAGGGAACCAGGACTATGGCTACACCTTC. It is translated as CASSEGNQDYGYTF.